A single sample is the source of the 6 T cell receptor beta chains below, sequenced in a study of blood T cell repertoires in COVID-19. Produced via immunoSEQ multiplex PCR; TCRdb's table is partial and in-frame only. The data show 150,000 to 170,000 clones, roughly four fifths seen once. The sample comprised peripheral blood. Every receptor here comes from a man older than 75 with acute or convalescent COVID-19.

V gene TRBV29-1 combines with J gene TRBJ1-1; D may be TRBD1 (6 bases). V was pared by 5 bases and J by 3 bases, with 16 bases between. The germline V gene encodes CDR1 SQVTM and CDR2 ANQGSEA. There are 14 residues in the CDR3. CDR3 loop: CSVSGVTGHTEAFF. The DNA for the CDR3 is TGCAGCGTTTCAGGGGTTACAGGGCACACTGAAGCTTTCTTT.

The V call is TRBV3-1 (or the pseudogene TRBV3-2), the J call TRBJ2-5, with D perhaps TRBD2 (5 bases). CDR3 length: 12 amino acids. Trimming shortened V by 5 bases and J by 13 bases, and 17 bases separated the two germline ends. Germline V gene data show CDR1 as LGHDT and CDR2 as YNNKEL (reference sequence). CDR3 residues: CASSVRTRGLYF. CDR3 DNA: TGTGCCAGCAGCGTCCGGACTCGCGGCCTGTACTTC.

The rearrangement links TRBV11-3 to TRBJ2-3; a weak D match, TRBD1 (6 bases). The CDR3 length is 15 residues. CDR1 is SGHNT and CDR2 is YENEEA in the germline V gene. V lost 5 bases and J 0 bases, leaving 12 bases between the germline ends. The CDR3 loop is CASSPDSLSTDTQYF. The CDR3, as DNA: TGTGCCAGCAGCCCGGACAGCCTTAGCACAGATACGCAGTATTTT.

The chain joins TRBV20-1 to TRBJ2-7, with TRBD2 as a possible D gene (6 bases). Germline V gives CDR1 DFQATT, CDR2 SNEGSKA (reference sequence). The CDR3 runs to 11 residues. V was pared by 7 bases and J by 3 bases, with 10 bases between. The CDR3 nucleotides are TGCAGTGATCCGGGAGACTACGAGCAGTACTTC. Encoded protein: CSDPGDYEQYF.

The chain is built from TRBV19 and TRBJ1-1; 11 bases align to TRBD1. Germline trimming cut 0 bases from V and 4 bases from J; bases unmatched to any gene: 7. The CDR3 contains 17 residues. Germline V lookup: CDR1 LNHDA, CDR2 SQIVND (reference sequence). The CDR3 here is CASSIESGQGVSTEAFF. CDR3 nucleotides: TGTGCCAGTAGTATAGAGTCGGGACAGGGGGTGAGCACTGAAGCTTTCTTT.

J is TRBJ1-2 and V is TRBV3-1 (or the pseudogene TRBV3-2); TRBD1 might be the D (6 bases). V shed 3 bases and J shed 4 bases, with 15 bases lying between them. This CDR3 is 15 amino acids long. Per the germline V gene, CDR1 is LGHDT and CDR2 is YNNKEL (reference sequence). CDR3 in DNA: TGTGCCAGCAGCCAGACGACAGGTCAAACCTATGGCTACACCTTC. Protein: CASSQTTGQTYGYTF.